Below, 25 T cell receptor beta chains from the same sample are listed, as sequenced in a study of T-cell memory formation after mild COVID-19. A single record per CDR3 protein comes from TCRdb applying MiXCR to the 5' RACE reads. The repertoire holds around 250,000 distinct CDR3 sequences, with roughly 9.4% as singletons. The sequenced material came from PBMCs or a T cell subset sorted from them (not recorded which). The receptors here all came from a young man who had mild COVID-19 (a few samples of this study predate the infection). Cell type and time point are not known.

This chain connects TRBV24-1 to TRBJ1-1; TRBD1 matches 7 bases. Germline lookup yields CDR1 KGHDR and CDR2 SFDVKD. The CDR3 totals 15 residues. V lost 3 bases to trimming and J lost 2 bases; unmatched junction nucleotides: 5. This CDR3 is CATSDTRTGNTEAFF. The CDR3 nucleotides read TGTGCCACCAGTGATACAAGGACAGGTAACACTGAAGCTTTCTTT.

The chain joins TRBV2 to TRBJ2-5; possibly TRBD1 for D (6 bases). The CDR3 has 12 amino acids. CDR1 is SNHLY and CDR2 is FYNNEI in the germline V gene. V lost 11 bases to trimming and J lost 4 bases, with 14 bases between them. In DNA, the CDR3 is TGTGCCGTAAGGACAGTCGCAGAGACCCAGTACTTC. Protein sequence: CAVRTVAETQYF. The complete variable domain, with remaining parts taken from reference TRBV2 and TRBJ2-5, reads EPEVTQTPSHQVTQMGQEVILRCVPISNHLYFYWYRQILGQKVEFLVSFYNNEISEKSEIFDDQFSVERPDGSNFTLKIRSTKLEDSAMYFCAVRTVAETQYFGPGTRLLVL.

The gene calls are TRBV12-3 or TRBV12-4 and TRBJ2-3; 8 nucleotides match TRBD1. The CDR3 runs 15 residues. Trimming at V came to 3 bases and at J to 3 bases, leaving 5 bases not matched to a gene. CDR3 region: CASSFRQGSTDTQYF. DNA of the CDR3: TGTGCCAGCAGTTTTAGACAGGGGTCGACAGATACGCAGTATTTT.

This clonotype showed up many times. The chain combines TRBV9 with TRBJ2-1, with D possibly being TRBD2 (6 bases). Germline V CDR1 and CDR2: SGDLS, YYNGEE. V was clipped by 4 bases and J by 7 bases, with 18 bases between them. The CDR3 sequence is 15 residues long. The CDR3, as DNA: TGTGCCAGCAGCCCAAAGCGGGCGTGGGGGAATGAGCAGTTCTTC. Amino acids: CASSPKRAWGNEQFF.

There are many counts of this clonotype. J is TRBJ2-7 and V is TRBV4-3; no clear D. The V gene lost 0 bases and the J gene lost 2 bases, with 11 bases spanning the gap. This CDR3 spans 15 amino acids. The V gene's germline CDR1 is LGHNA and CDR2 YSLEER. The CDR3 reads CASSQDQRGTYEQYF. The DNA for the CDR3 is TGCGCCAGCAGCCAAGACCAGCGTGGTACCTACGAGCAGTACTTC.

This clonotype was seen repeatedly, ten times or more. This chain links TRBV14 with TRBJ2-3, with 8 bases identical to TRBD1. Germline V CDR1 and CDR2: SGHDN, FVKESK. Germline trimming cut 8 bases from V and 5 bases from J; bases unmatched to any gene: 3. This CDR3 contains 12 residues. CDR3 in amino acids: CASDRGGDTQYF. CDR3 sequence (DNA): TGTGCCAGCGACAGGGGTGGAGATACGCAGTATTTT.

This sequence joins TRBV7-9 and TRBJ2-7, with D unresolved. Trimming left V 5 bases short and J 8 bases short, with 13 bases between. The CDR3 loop spans 12 amino acids. Germline V lookup: CDR1 SEHNR, CDR2 FQNEAQ (reference sequence). The CDR3 DNA reads TGTGCCAGCAGCCCGACCGCTCCCCAGCAGTACTTC. Encoded protein: CASSPTAPQQYF.

The sample holds a few counts of this clonotype. The chain has TRBV7-2 and TRBJ2-3; D unresolved. CDR3 length: 16 residues. CDR1 and CDR2 (germline): SGHTA, FQGNSA. V was trimmed by 0 bases and J by 2 bases, leaving 12 bases between them. The CDR3 loop reads CASSLAPASPTDTQYF. In DNA form, the CDR3 reads TGTGCCAGCAGCTTAGCACCGGCCTCTCCCACAGATACGCAGTATTTT.

At least ten counts were recorded for this clonotype. The chain uses TRBV5-1 and TRBJ2-7; 9 bases line up with TRBD1. V shed 4 bases and J 5 bases; nucleotides not matched to a gene: 7. The CDR3 length is 14 residues. Germline V gene lookup returns CDR1 SGHRS and CDR2 YFSETQ. The CDR3 protein is CASSPRGQGHEQYF. Here the CDR3 DNA reads TGCGCCAGCAGCCCGAGGGGACAGGGCCACGAGCAGTACTTC.

This clonotype appeared many times. The V call is TRBV6-5, the J call TRBJ1-6; 7 bases align to TRBD1. The CDR3 is 16 amino acids. CDR1 and CDR2 from the germline V gene are MNHEY and SVGAGI. Germline trimming cut 0 bases from V and 3 bases from J; bases unmatched to any gene: 2. CDR3 coding DNA: TGTGCCAGCAGTTACTCGGGACAGCTCTATAATTCACCCCTCCACTTT. This translates into CASSYSGQLYNSPLHF.

This clonotype has ten or more counts. The chain recombines TRBV5-1 with TRBJ2-7; 7 nucleotides agree with TRBD1. V lost 8 bases and J lost 3; bases outside the gene matches: 8. Per germline, CDR1 SGHRS and CDR2 YFSETQ. The CDR3 contains 13 residues. Written as DNA, the CDR3 is TGCGCCAGTAGAGGGACAGTAGACTACGAGCAGTACTTC. Translation gives CASRGTVDYEQYF.

The chain has TRBV7-6 and TRBJ2-5; TRBD1 or TRBD2 may be the D gene (5 bases each). In germline, CDR1 is SGHVS, CDR2 FNYEAQ. CDR3 size: 14 residues. Trimming took off 0 bases at V and 2 bases at J, with 7 bases between the two ends. This CDR3 reads CASSLAGEQETQYF. The CDR3 nucleotides read TGTGCCAGCAGCTTAGCGGGGGAACAAGAGACCCAGTACTTC.

In its sample, this clonotype was seen a few times. This chain joins TRBV12-3 or TRBV12-4 and TRBJ1-1; D is unclear. The germline V and J ends were trimmed by 7 bases and 0 bases, with 3 bases remaining between them. This CDR3 has 11 residues. The CDR3 sequence: CASTLNTEAFF. The CDR3 bases are TGTGCCAGCACCCTGAACACTGAAGCTTTCTTT.

This clonotype has only a few counts. J is TRBJ1-4 and V is TRBV4-1; 7 positions match TRBD1. CDR1 MGHRA and CDR2 YSYEKL come from the germline V gene. Trimming cost V 0 bases and J 10 bases; bases outside gene matches: 8. CDR3 size: 15 residues. CDR3 nucleotides: TGCGCCAGCAGCCAAGAGGGCCGGCAGGGGGGAAAACTGTTTTTT. It is translated as CASSQEGRQGGKLFF.

The CDR3 nucleotides read TGTGCCAGTAAGACAGGGGGCCAAGAGACCCAGTACTTC. Amino acids: CASKTGGQETQYF. The gene calls are TRBV11-1 and TRBJ2-5; 9 nucleotides agree with TRBD1. With V trimmed by 9 bases and J by 1 base, 3 bases remained unmatched. Looked up from germline, CDR1 is SGHAT and CDR2 is FQDESV (reference sequence). The CDR3 has 13 amino acids. The whole variable domain, filled in from reference TRBV11-1 and TRBJ2-5, reads EAEVAQSPRYKITEKSQAVAFWCDPISGHATLYWYRQILGQGPELLVQFQDESVVDDSQLPKDRFSAERLKGVDSTLKIQPAELGDSAMYLCASKTGGQETQYFGPGTRLLVL.

In its sample, this clonotype was seen many times. The chain employs TRBV29-1 and TRBJ2-3, with 9 bases identical to TRBD2. The CDR3 contains 15 residues. CDR1 is SQVTM, CDR2 ANQGSEA, per germline. J lost 2 bases, V lost 5 bases, and 8 bases had no gene match. The CDR3 loop is CSVSKAGGYTDTQYF. The CDR3 DNA is TGCAGCGTTTCAAAAGCGGGGGGTTACACAGATACGCAGTATTTT.

The J gene is TRBJ2-1, the V gene TRBV7-2; no clear D. Trimming shortened V by 5 bases and J by 4 bases, and 12 bases separated the two germline ends. The germline gives CDR1 SGHTA, CDR2 FQGNSA. CDR3 size: 14 residues. CDR3 in amino acids: CASSRSAVYNEQFF. CDR3 nucleotides: TGTGCCAGCAGCCGTTCGGCGGTTTACAATGAGCAGTTCTTC.

In this sample, this clonotype turned up many times. The chain has TRBV7-3 and TRBJ2-6; 7 nucleotides line up with TRBD1. Trimming removed 0 bases from V and 1 base from J; junction bases left unmatched: 12. CDR3 length: 20 amino acids. Germline V gene data show CDR1 as SGHTA and CDR2 as FQGTGA. The CDR3 coding sequence is TGTGCCAGCAGCTTAACCCCCTGGACAGGTTCCGATTCTGGGGCCAACGTCCTGACTTTC. Translating gives CASSLTPWTGSDSGANVLTF.

This clonotype was seen only once. Given a much more abundant clone one base away, this may be a read error. V and J are TRBV5-1 and TRBJ2-5; 8 bases map to TRBD1. The V gene's germline CDR1 is SGHRS and CDR2 YFSETQ. V shed 4 bases, J shed 5 bases, and the junction held 13 bases outside the gene matches. This CDR3 has 16 residues. The CDR3 nucleotides are TGCGCCAGCAGCGGTCAGGGGGCGTCGCCCGGGGAGACCCAGTACTTC. Protein product: CASSGQGASPGETQYF. The full variable domain, with the rest looked up from reference TRBV5-1 and TRBJ2-5, is KAGVTQTPRYLIKTRGQQVTLSCSPISGHRSVSWYQQTPGQGLQFLFEYFSETQRNKGNFPGRFSGRQFSNSRSEMNVSTLELGDSALYLCASSGQGASPGETQYFGPGTRLLVL.

This clonotype has a handful of counts. The V gene is TRBV20-1, the J gene TRBJ1-5; 7 bases line up with TRBD1. The CDR3 runs to 12 residues. The ends lost 6 bases at V and 4 bases at J; junction bases unmatched: 3. Germline-derived CDR1 and CDR2 are DFQATT and SNEGSKA (reference sequence). The CDR3 loop reads CSAQQGNQPQHF. The CDR3 nucleotides are TGCAGTGCACAACAGGGGAATCAGCCCCAGCATTTT.

The CDR3 bases are TGCGCCAGCAGCCCCCGGGGAAGCTCTGGGGCCAACGTCCTGACTTTC. Translating it yields CASSPRGSSGANVLTF. The rearrangement links TRBV4-3 to TRBJ2-6; TRBD2 might be the D (5 bases). CDR3 length: 16 amino acids. V was clipped by 4 bases and J by 0 bases, with 10 bases between them. The germline CDR1 and CDR2 sequences are LGHNA and YSLEER.

In its sample, this clonotype was seen a few times. The V call is TRBV27, the J call TRBJ1-4; tentatively, D is TRBD1 (6 bases). CDR3 length equals 15 residues. CDR1 is MNHEY, CDR2 SMNVEV, per germline (reference sequence). The V end lost 2 bases, the J end lost 6 bases, and 13 bases lay between the germline ends. The CDR3 protein is CASSLQQGPYEKLFF. The CDR3 DNA is TGTGCCAGCAGTTTACAACAGGGTCCCTATGAAAAACTGTTTTTT.

This clonotype has a handful of counts. The chain combines TRBV4-3 with TRBJ2-3, with D possibly being TRBD1 (6 bases). V dropped 3 bases and J dropped 0 bases, with 10 bases sitting between them. Germline-derived CDR1 and CDR2 are LGHNA and YSLEER. The CDR3 sequence is 15 residues long. CDR3 region: CASSQQGFSTDTQYF. The CDR3 nucleotides read TGCGCCAGCAGCCAGCAGGGGTTTAGCACAGATACGCAGTATTTT.

This clonotype was observed at least ten times. The chain has TRBV7-2 and TRBJ2-5; 7 nucleotides align to TRBD2. Per germline, CDR1 SGHTA and CDR2 FQGNSA. V gave up 5 bases and J gave up 5 bases; unmatched junction bases: 17. The CDR3 length is 17 residues. The DNA of the CDR3 is TGTGCCAGCAGCCGGATGTTGTTGACGGGGGGAGGGGAGACCCAGTACTTC. Its translation: CASSRMLLTGGGETQYF.

The sample holds a few counts of this clonotype. The J gene is TRBJ1-1, the V gene TRBV7-2, with TRBD1 identical over 8 bases. This CDR3 has 19 residues. Germline-derived CDR1 and CDR2 are SGHTA and FQGNSA. V lost 1 base and J lost 4; bases outside the gene matches: 17. CDR3 sequence: CASSLVFRQGATAVTEAFF. The CDR3 bases are TGTGCCAGCAGCTTAGTATTTCGTCAGGGGGCCACGGCAGTCACTGAAGCTTTCTTT.